This T cell receptor (beta chain) is from a study of blood T cell repertoires in COVID-19. Whole-study context: From the United States, Italy and Spain came samples of acute and convalescent COVID-19.

Germline assignment: CDR1 SGDLS and CDR2 YYNGEE. With V trimmed by 3 bases and J by 0 bases, 8 bases remained unmatched. The CDR3 loop spans 16 amino acids. Original methodology: Reference gene primer amplification in the assay estimated nucleated cell counts. TCRdb keeps only in-frame clones here, not all; method: immunoSEQ multiplex PCR. V and J calls plus clone size are reproduced from that table; the DNA served to infer D and trimming. This table holds roughly 69,000 clones, 88% found once. The chain carries TRBV9 and TRBJ2-7; 8 positions agree with TRBD2. Sequenced sample: peripheral blood. This TCR derives from a human donor in a cohort sampled during active COVID-19. The CDR3 sequence: CASSGQGSGVSYEQYF. The CDR3 DNA reads as TGTGCCAGCAGCGGTCAAGGTAGCGGGGTCTCCTACGAGCAGTACTTC.